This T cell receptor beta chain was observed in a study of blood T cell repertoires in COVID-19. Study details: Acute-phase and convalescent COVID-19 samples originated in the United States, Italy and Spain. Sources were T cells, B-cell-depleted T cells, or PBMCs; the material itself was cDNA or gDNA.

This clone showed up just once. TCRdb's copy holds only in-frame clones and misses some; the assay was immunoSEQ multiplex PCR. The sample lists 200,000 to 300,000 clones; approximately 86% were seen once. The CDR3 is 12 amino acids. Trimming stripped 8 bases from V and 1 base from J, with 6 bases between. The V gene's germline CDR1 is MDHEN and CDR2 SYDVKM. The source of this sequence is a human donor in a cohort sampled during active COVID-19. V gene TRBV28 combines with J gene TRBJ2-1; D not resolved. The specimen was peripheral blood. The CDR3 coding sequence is TGTGCCAGCCATGAGTCCTACAATGAGCAGTTCTTC. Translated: CASHESYNEQFF. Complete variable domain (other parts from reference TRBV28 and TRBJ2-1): DVKVTQSSRYLVKRTGEKVFLECVQDMDHENMFWYRQDPGLGLRLIYFSYDVKMKEKGDIPEGYSVSREKKERFSLILESASTNQTSMYLCASHESYNEQFFGPGTRLTVL.